Included here is one T cell receptor beta chain sequence, with context. Its antigen specificity is not known. Qualities for individual bases were not recorded, and no much larger clone is one base off. The immunoSEQ Assay, a bias-controlled multiplex PCR, was used to amplify TCRbeta CDR3 regions from genomic DNA. The authors' analysis ran thus. Within the assay, amplification of reference gene primers was used to estimate how many nucleated cells each sample contained. To quantify the absolute abundance of each unique TCRbeta CDR3 rearrangement, sequence reads were collapsed and filtered. For each sample, productive Simpson clonality was calculated by taking the square root of Simpson's diversity index across productive rearrangements. Not all clones reach the TCRdb copy of this immuneACCESS table, which keeps in-frame sequences only. Checked studies attribute under half of the gap to unresolved V genes and leave the rest unexplained. The V and J calls and clone size come from that table; D and trimming were worked out from the DNA. The sample profile shows about 46,000 clones; roughly 85% of them were found once. The ten largest make up around 30% of the sample.

In Seattle, one collaborating source enrolled patients while the infection was active and tracked those patients longitudinally over the course of disease. The collaborating institutions used their own protocols to collect whole blood in K2EDTA tubes. For TCRbeta analysis, collaborators shipped samples in one of three forms: frozen whole blood, isolated PBMCs, or DNA extracted from either of those sample types. The trim is 0 bases for V and 6 bases for J, with a gap of 7 bases between the germline ends. The germline V gene (reference sequence) provides CDR1 SGHNT and CDR2 YYREEE. The CDR3 goes from the cysteine to the phenylalanine over 13 residues. The DNA shown is the 39-base CDR3, in frame from base 1. The sample comes from a study of blood T cell repertoires in COVID-19 (dated by TCRdb to 2020 to 2022). A note on the overall study: The collaborator samples originated in the United States, Italy and Spain and spanned the acute and convalescent phases of COVID-19. The samples were drawn from two sources: the first 160 participants of the ongoing ImmuneRACE study, and 1,200 or so subjects contributed by 6 global collaborators. The repertoires were released in a freely available public database meant as a resource for research on the immune response to SARS-CoV-2. A de-identified subject ID, COVID-19 status, age in years and sex were almost always included in the sample metadata. Subjects who had been exposed to COVID-19, were actively infected with it, or had recovered from it provided the deeply sampled blood TCRbeta repertoires that made up the dataset. Where available, HLA class I and class II types were obtained from metadata supplied by the sample provider rather than from assay-based typing. The material from the prospective study consisted of cDNA or gDNA derived from T cells, B-cell-depleted T cells, or PBMCs.

Here is what the overall study found, with its caveats: The quantity of clinical and demographic metadata differed by source and by participant and was supplied without curation.

The sequencing input was peripheral blood. This TCR was sampled from a woman over 75 with COVID-19, enrolled during active disease. The chain is encoded by TRBV5-4 joined to TRBJ2-4; TRBD1 might be the D gene, on 6 matching bases. Read as DNA, the sequence is TGTGCCAGCAGCTTGGCAGGGGCAAACATTCAGTACTTC. Its coded protein is CASSLAGANIQYF. Reference TRBV5-4 and TRBJ2-4 proteins supply the regions before and after the CDR3; the full variable domain is: ETGVTQSPTHLIKTRGQQVTLRCSSQSGHNTVSWYQQALGQGPQFIFQYYREEENGRGNFPPRFSGLQFPNYSSELNVNALELDDSALYLCASSLAGANIQYFGAGTRLSVL.